This T cell receptor (beta chain) was documented in a study of beta chain features in type 1 diabetes. Study-wide context: Sorted cells from all samples, numbering some 99,000,000, were examined.

From germline, CDR1 is SQVTM and CDR2 ANQGSEA. Losses at the gene ends were 2 bases for V and 4 bases for J; bases not matched to a gene: 13. This CDR3 contains 17 residues. Via CD45RO/CCR7/CD25/CD127/CD95/CD27, cells of the CD4+ naive, central memory, regulatory and stem cell-like memory subsets were sorted. Every isolated RNA sample was fully reverse transcribed, so sequencing captured expressed TCRB transcripts. Approximately 4 million reads was the average for naive, central memory and regulatory T cell samples. Sequenced by immunoSEQ multiplex PCR; TCRdb stores in-frame clones only, minus some. The sample includes more than 250,000 clones, approximately 24% of them seen just once. The study's findings and limits: Among patients with Type 1 diabetes, TCRB CDR3s were moderately but significantly shorter in every one of the four CD4+ subsets. Naive, central memory and regulatory TCRB repertoires appeared more similar among patients than healthy donors.

This clone was seen a few times. Antigen unknown. This sequence was found in a woman in her 30s with type 1 diabetes. Sequenced input: naive CD4+ T cells from blood. V is TRBV29-1 and J is TRBJ2-5; 10 bases are a match to TRBD1. The CDR3 DNA follows: TGCAGCGTTGAAAGGACCCGGGACAGGGGCGGTGTAGAGACCCAGTACTTC. It yields the protein CSVERTRDRGGVETQYF.